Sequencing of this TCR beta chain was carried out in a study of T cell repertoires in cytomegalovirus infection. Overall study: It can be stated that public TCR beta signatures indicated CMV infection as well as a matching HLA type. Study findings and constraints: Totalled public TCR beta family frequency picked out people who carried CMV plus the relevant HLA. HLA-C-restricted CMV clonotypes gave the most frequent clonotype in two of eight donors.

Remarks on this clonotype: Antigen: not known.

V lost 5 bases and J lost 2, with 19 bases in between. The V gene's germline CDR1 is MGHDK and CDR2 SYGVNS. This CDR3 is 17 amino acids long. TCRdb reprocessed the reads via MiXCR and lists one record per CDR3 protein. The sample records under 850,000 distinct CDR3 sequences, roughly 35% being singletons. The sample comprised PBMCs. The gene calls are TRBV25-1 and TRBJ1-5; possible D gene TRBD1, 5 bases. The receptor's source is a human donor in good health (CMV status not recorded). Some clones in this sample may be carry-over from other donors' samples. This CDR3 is CASSPNGRGIGNQPQHF. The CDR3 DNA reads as TGTGCCAGCAGTCCCAACGGGAGGGGTATCGGCAATCAGCCCCAGCATTTT.